There are a few counts of the clone carrying this TCR beta chain. Antigen unknown. Given a much more abundant clone one base away, this may be a read error. Co-extraction of RNA and DNA was performed on about 18-30 mg of unsorted bulk tissue. More than 80% viable tumor cells made up every tumor sample. The data were obtained in a study of tumor-infiltrating lymphocytes in primary liver carcinoma. Whole-study findings and limits: Compared with tumor region pairs, tumor-adjacent and tumor-blood pairs overlapped less. There were only about 7-25% of top clones found in all five tumor regions.

From germline, CDR1 is SGHVS and CDR2 FQNEAQ. The CDR3 spans 16 residues. With around 450 ng total RNA as template and a constant-region primer, TCR beta cDNA was made. A slightly modified ARM-PCR protocol with three nested multiplex PCR rounds produced these TCR beta libraries. The study ran its first two PCR rounds for 9 to 10 cycles each, using TRBV1-TRBV30 forward primers and a C-beta reverse primer. TCRdb passed the multiplex PCR reads through MiXCR, listing each CDR3 protein once. This sample yields about 54,000 distinct CDR3 sequences, of which over 65% are seen a single time; under 30% belongs to the top ten.

V is TRBV7-8 and J is TRBJ2-5; D gene uncertain. This sequence originates from a middle-aged man with primary liver carcinoma and hepatitis B virus infection. Sample: liver tumor tissue from sampling region 2. The subset denotes: tumor region T2, inferior pole. In nucleotides, the CDR3 is TGTGTCAGCAGCCCGTCCAGCCCCTCCGTTCAAGAGACCCAGTACTTC. Translation gives CVSSPSSPSVQETQYF.